This record covers a single T cell receptor beta chain. Authors of the study amplified TCR beta CDR3 regions from RNA transcripts. HTBI primers drove first-round RT-PCR of the TCR CDR3. TCRdb independently ran MiXCR on the multiplex PCR reads; one entry per CDR3 protein. Of approximately 30,000 distinct CDR3 sequences listed, approximately 50% are singletons. V was pared by 3 bases and J by 7 bases, with 7 bases of the junction left unmatched. CDR3 length equals 14 residues. Germline values: CDR1 SGDLS, CDR2 YYNGEE. This sample is drawn from a study of T cells in Graves' hyperthyroidism and ophthalmopathy.

The origin of this receptor is a woman in her thirties or forties with Graves' ophthalmopathy. This chain links TRBV9 with TRBJ1-2; the match to TRBD1 covers 9 bases. The source material was blood. CDR3 DNA: TGTGCCAGCAGCGGACAGGGGGAAAGTCCTGGCTACACCTTC. Translation gives CASSGQGESPGYTF.